A selection of T cell receptor beta chains follows, all from one sample in a study of Graves' ophthalmopathy and Graves' hyperthyroidism. One entry per CDR3 protein results from TCRdb running MiXCR on the multiplex PCR reads. The table lists 150,000 to 200,000 distinct CDR3 sequences, about two fifths of them singletons. The source material was peripheral blood. The receptor set was obtained from a man aged 25-45 years with Graves' ophthalmopathy. Both conserved end residues are part of each CDR3. The order of the fields is CDR3 DNA, CDR3 protein, D gene, J gene, V gene, clone size. D genes are given only for firm matches. Clone size, where shown, is once, few, many, or a class for clones that have expanded.

TGCAGTGCTAGAGTGGTCCGTGACCCCCATGGCTACACCTTC | CSARVVRDPHGYTF | - | TRBJ1-2 | TRBV20-1 | many
TGCAGTGCTAGACTCGGGAGAGGGCAAGAGACCCAGTACTTC | CSARLGRGQETQYF | - | TRBJ2-5 | TRBV20-1 | -
TGTGCCAGCAGTTTAACAGCGGGAGGGCCTAAATTTGAGACCCAGTACTTC | CASSLTAGGPKFETQYF | TRBD2 | TRBJ2-5 | TRBV27 | -
TGCGCCAGCAGCCAAGAGCTTGATAACACTGAAGCTTTCTTT | CASSQELDNTEAFF | - | TRBJ1-1 | TRBV4-3 | many
TGTGCCAGCAGTTTACCGGGGGTAACCTACGAGCAGTACTTC | CASSLPGVTYEQYF | - | TRBJ2-7 | TRBV12-3/TRBV12-4 | -
TGCAGTGCTAGTGGGGACACTGAAGCTTTCTTT | CSASGDTEAFF | - | TRBJ1-1 | TRBV20-1 | many
TGTGCCAGCAGTTACGGGACGGGCCTGAACACTGAAGCTTTCTTT | CASSYGTGLNTEAFF | - | TRBJ1-1 | TRBV6-5 | -
TGTGCCAGCAGTCCCTTTGGGAGTAGCGGGGGCACCGGGGAGCTGTTTTTT | CASSPFGSSGGTGELFF | TRBD2 | TRBJ2-2 | TRBV6-1 | -
TGTGCCAGCAGCCCCGGGCAGGCGGGCAGAAACACCATATATTTT | CASSPGQAGRNTIYF | - | TRBJ1-3 | TRBV6-1 | -
TGTGCCAGCAGTCCCAACGCTGAAGCTTTCTTT | CASSPNAEAFF | - | TRBJ1-1 | TRBV6-1 | -
TGTGCCAGCAGTTACGGACAGGGTGGTGGCTACACCTTC | CASSYGQGGGYTF | TRBD1 | TRBJ1-2 | TRBV28 | -
TGTGCCAGCAGCCCCGGGACCGGACTCTACGAGCAGTACTTC | CASSPGTGLYEQYF | - | TRBJ2-7 | TRBV7-6 | many
TGTGCCAGCAGGGAGGGGGAGTTGCCCCAGCATTTT | CASREGELPQHF | - | TRBJ1-5 | TRBV2 | -
TGTGCCAGCCATGACAGCTCTGGAAACACCATATATTTT | CASHDSSGNTIYF | - | TRBJ1-3 | TRBV25-1 | many
TGCAGTGCTAGAGCGCAGGGACGGAACACCGGGGAGCTGTTTTTT | CSARAQGRNTGELFF | - | TRBJ2-2 | TRBV20-1 | many
TGTGCCTGGAACCAGGCAGGGGGTAGCTACGAGCAGTACTTC | CAWNQAGGSYEQYF | TRBD1 | TRBJ2-7 | TRBV30 | many
TGTGCCTGGAGTGGGGGTCATAGGGGGAATTCACCCCTCCACTTT | CAWSGGHRGNSPLHF | - | TRBJ1-6 | TRBV30 | many
TGTGCCATCAGTGAGAAAGGGACCGACGGGCAGTACTTC | CAISEKGTDGQYF | - | TRBJ2-7 | TRBV10-3 | many
TGTGCTACCGCAGGGGAAGAGACCCAGTACTTC | CATAGEETQYF | - | TRBJ2-5 | TRBV12-5 | -
TGTGCCAGCAGCCAAGACGGGACAGGGGGCGCCGGGAACACTGAAGCTTTCTTT | CASSQDGTGGAGNTEAFF | TRBD1 | TRBJ1-1 | TRBV4-2 | many
TGTGCCAGCAGCAAGTTCGGGGGTCTACGCACCTACGAGCAGTACTTC | CASSKFGGLRTYEQYF | - | TRBJ2-7 | TRBV6-1 | -
TGTGCCAGCAGTAGAGACAGGCTGGAAGCTTTCTTT | CASSRDRLEAFF | - | TRBJ1-1 | TRBV12-3/TRBV12-4 | few
TGTGCCAGCAGCTTCCCTAGCGGGAGATTGGAGACCCAGTACTTC | CASSFPSGRLETQYF | TRBD2 | TRBJ2-5 | TRBV7-2 | many
TGTGCCAGTAGCCGGACTCCCGACAGCCTAAGCCACTATGGCTACACCTTC | CASSRTPDSLSHYGYTF | - | TRBJ1-2 | TRBV19 | many
TGTGCCATCAGTGAGGGGGAACACGAGCAGTACTTC | CAISEGEHEQYF | - | TRBJ2-7 | TRBV10-3 | -
TGTGCCAGCAGTTACACGACAGGGGGCCAAGCGGGAGGGCCTAACGAGCAGTACTTC | CASSYTTGGQAGGPNEQYF | - | TRBJ2-7 | TRBV6-2/TRBV6-3 | -
TGCAGCGCTCGGACAGGGACCTTCGAGCAGTACTTC | CSARTGTFEQYF | TRBD1 | TRBJ2-7 | TRBV29-1 | many
TGTGCCAGCAGTTTATACAATATAAGGGGGAATTCACCCCTCCACTTT | CASSLYNIRGNSPLHF | - | TRBJ1-6 | TRBV28 | many
TGCGCCAGCAGCCAGTATGGGGTGAGCAATCAGCCCCAGCATTTT | CASSQYGVSNQPQHF | - | TRBJ1-5 | TRBV4-1 | many
TGTGCCAGCAGCTTAGGCCCGGGCCCGGGGTTTGGCTACACCTTC | CASSLGPGPGFGYTF | - | TRBJ1-2 | TRBV7-2 | many
TGTGCCAGCAGTTTAGGGCGGTGGACCCAACTCACCCTAGCCAAAAACATTCAGTACTTC | CASSLGRWTQLTLAKNIQYF | - | TRBJ2-4 | TRBV12-3/TRBV12-4 | many
TGTGCCAGCGCTTCACCCCTTGGGACTAGCGGCTCCTACGAGCAGTACTTC | CASASPLGTSGSYEQYF | TRBD2 | TRBJ2-7 | TRBV6-2/TRBV6-3 | once
TGTGCCAGCAGCCGTGGACAGGGTAGCTATGGCTACACCTTC | CASSRGQGSYGYTF | TRBD1 | TRBJ1-2 | TRBV11-3 | many
TGTGCCAGCTCATCATCCCGTGGGACTGCAGGGGAGCAGTACTTC | CASSSSRGTAGEQYF | - | TRBJ2-7 | TRBV18 | many
TGTGCCAGCAGTGACCGTCCTGGCGAGCAGTACTTC | CASSDRPGEQYF | - | TRBJ2-7 | TRBV6-2/TRBV6-3 | -
TGTGCCAGCAGTCCTCGTGGGCAAGCTAACACTGAAGCTTTCTTT | CASSPRGQANTEAFF | - | TRBJ1-1 | TRBV6-5 | many
TGTGCCAGCAGTTTTCCCCACTTAGCGGGACTCCCCTACGAGCAGTACTTC | CASSFPHLAGLPYEQYF | TRBD2 | TRBJ2-7 | TRBV28 | many
TGTGCCAGCAGAAGGACCGGGATTACCACCGGGGAGCTGTTTTTT | CASRRTGITTGELFF | - | TRBJ2-2 | TRBV6-2/TRBV6-3 | many
TGTGCCAGCAGTTACGGTAGCAATCAGCCCCAGCATTTT | CASSYGSNQPQHF | - | TRBJ1-5 | TRBV6-5 | many
TGTGCCAGCAGTCCCACGGGGTCCCTTGGGCAGCCCCAGCATTTT | CASSPTGSLGQPQHF | - | TRBJ1-5 | TRBV6-2/TRBV6-3 | many
TGTGCCAGCAGTGAGGTAGCGGGAGCGACCTACGAGCAGTACTTC | CASSEVAGATYEQYF | TRBD2 | TRBJ2-7 | TRBV6-1 | -
TGTGCCAGCAGTTGGGTGGGCTATGGCTACACCTTC | CASSWVGYGYTF | - | TRBJ1-2 | TRBV28 | once
TGTGCCAGCAGTTTCGGGGGGGCTAACACCGGGGAGCTGTTTTTT | CASSFGGANTGELFF | TRBD2 | TRBJ2-2 | TRBV6-2/TRBV6-3 | many
TGTGCCAGTAGTACCCGGGACAGGGTTTCCTACGAGCAGTACTTC | CASSTRDRVSYEQYF | TRBD1 | TRBJ2-7 | TRBV19 | many
TGTGCCAGCAGCTTAGGGAGAGGGGGGTCGGGAGAGACCCAGTACTTC | CASSLGRGGSGETQYF | - | TRBJ2-5 | TRBV7-2 | many
TGTGCCAGCAGTTACGGGACAGCGATGGGCCAAGAGACCCAGTACTTC | CASSYGTAMGQETQYF | TRBD1 | TRBJ2-5 | TRBV6-2/TRBV6-3 | -
TGTGCCAGCAGCCTAACGACGGACACCTACGAGCAGTACTTC | CASSLTTDTYEQYF | - | TRBJ2-7 | TRBV12-3/TRBV12-4 | -
TGTGCCAGCAGCTCAACGGGGTTTAGCATTCAGTACTTC | CASSSTGFSIQYF | - | TRBJ2-4 | TRBV28 | -
TGTGCCACCAGTGACTCCGGACAGTTCGCCCAGCATTTT | CATSDSGQFAQHF | - | TRBJ1-5 | TRBV24-1 | many
TGTGCCAGCAGTCCCGGGACACGGGAGGGTAACGAGCAGTACTTC | CASSPGTREGNEQYF | TRBD2 | TRBJ2-7 | TRBV12-3/TRBV12-4 | -
TGTGCCAGCAGTTTATTTCCCCCAAAGCACGGGGAGCTGTTTTTT | CASSLFPPKHGELFF | - | TRBJ2-2 | TRBV28 | many
TGTGCCAGCAGTAGGTCCTCCGGACAGCCAGGGGGAAACACCATATATTTT | CASSRSSGQPGGNTIYF | - | TRBJ1-3 | TRBV6-1 | -
TGTGCCAGCAGGCTTACCGGGAGAGATACTGAAGCTTTCTTT | CASRLTGRDTEAFF | - | TRBJ1-1 | TRBV12-3/TRBV12-4 | -
TGTGCCAGCAGTACCCAAACAGGGGCGGTTGGCTACACCTTC | CASSTQTGAVGYTF | TRBD1 | TRBJ1-2 | TRBV28 | many
TGTGCCAGCAGCCTAGTTACCGGGGAGCTGTTTTTT | CASSLVTGELFF | - | TRBJ2-2 | TRBV27 | many
TGCAGTGCTATGCCGGGGCGGGGAGGGTCGGAGGCTTTCTTT | CSAMPGRGGSEAFF | - | TRBJ1-1 | TRBV20-1 | many
TGCAGTGCTGCGGACTTCGGGGAGCTGTTTTTT | CSAADFGELFF | - | TRBJ2-2 | TRBV20-1 | many
TGTGCCAGCAGTGAAGCGCTCAGCAATCAGCCCCAGCATTTT | CASSEALSNQPQHF | - | TRBJ1-5 | TRBV6-1 | many
TGTGCCAGCAGCTTAGACAGGGAGCATGGCTACACCTTC | CASSLDREHGYTF | - | TRBJ1-2 | TRBV11-2 | many